This T cell receptor (beta chain) originates from a study of a mutant IDH1 vaccine in newly diagnosed glioma. Study summary: Treated individuals were around 62% male and roughly 40% female, averaging about 41 years of age.

Time point defined: week 11, during vaccination. Every single dose of the vaccine, 300 ug of mutant IDH1 20-mer peptide, came with topical imiquimod. The CDR3 length is 16 residues. Germline V gene sequence: CDR1 MNHEY, CDR2 SMNVEV (reference sequence). The V gene lost 4 bases and the J gene lost 1 base, with 17 bases spanning the gap. This clone was counted a few times. The target antigen is unknown. Measured with immunoSEQ multiplex PCR; TCRdb has only the in-frame clones, and not every one. The data show tens of thousands of clones, roughly 72% seen once. Findings and caveats of the study: There were vaccine-induced immune responses in more than 85% of the patients.

This rearrangement joins TRBV27 to TRBJ2-7; the D is unclear. The origin of this receptor is a man aged 18 to 29 with glioma. Some clones in this sample may be carry-over from other donors' samples. The sample here was peripheral blood mononuclear cells (PBMCs), taken from a glioma patient whose treatment included an IDH1 peptide vaccine. The CDR3 is CASSSRGLGLSYEQYF. CDR3 nucleotides: TGTGCCAGCAGTTCCCGTGGGTTAGGGCTGTCCTACGAGCAGTACTTC.